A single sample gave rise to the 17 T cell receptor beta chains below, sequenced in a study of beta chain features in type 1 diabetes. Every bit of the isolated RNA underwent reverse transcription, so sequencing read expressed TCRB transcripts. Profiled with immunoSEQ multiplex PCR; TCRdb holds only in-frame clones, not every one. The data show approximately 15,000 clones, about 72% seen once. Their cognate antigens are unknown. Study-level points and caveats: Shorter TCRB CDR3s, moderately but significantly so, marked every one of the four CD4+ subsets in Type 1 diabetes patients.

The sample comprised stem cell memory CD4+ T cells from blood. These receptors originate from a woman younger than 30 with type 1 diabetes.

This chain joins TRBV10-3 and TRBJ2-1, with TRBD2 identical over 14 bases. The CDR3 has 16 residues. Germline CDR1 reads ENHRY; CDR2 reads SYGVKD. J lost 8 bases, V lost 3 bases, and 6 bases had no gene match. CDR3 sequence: CAISEGTSGSIDEQFF. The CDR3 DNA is TGTGCCATCAGTGAAGGGACTAGCGGGAGTATAGATGAGCAGTTCTTC.

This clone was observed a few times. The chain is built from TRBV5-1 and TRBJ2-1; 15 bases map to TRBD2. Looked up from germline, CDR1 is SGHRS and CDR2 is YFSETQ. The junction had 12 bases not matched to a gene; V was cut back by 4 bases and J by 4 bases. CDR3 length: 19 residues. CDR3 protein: CASSGMLGLAGGGYNEQFF. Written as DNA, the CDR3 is TGCGCCAGCAGCGGCATGCTGGGACTAGCGGGAGGCGGGTACAATGAGCAGTTCTTC. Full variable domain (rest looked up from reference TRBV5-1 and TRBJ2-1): KAGVTQTPRYLIKTRGQQVTLSCSPISGHRSVSWYQQTPGQGLQFLFEYFSETQRNKGNFPGRFSGRQFSNSRSEMNVSTLELGDSALYLCASSGMLGLAGGGYNEQFFGPGTRLTVL.

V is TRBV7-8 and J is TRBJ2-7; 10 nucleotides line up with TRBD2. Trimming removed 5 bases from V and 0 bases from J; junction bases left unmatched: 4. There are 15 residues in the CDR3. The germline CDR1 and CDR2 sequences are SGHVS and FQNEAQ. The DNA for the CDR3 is TGTGCCAGCAGCCCTCTAGCGGGAGTCTCCTACGAGCAGTACGTC. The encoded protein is CASSPLAGVSYEQYV.

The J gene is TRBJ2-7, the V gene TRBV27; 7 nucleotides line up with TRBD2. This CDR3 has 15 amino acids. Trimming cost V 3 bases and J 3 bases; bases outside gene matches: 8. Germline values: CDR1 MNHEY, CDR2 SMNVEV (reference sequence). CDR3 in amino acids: CASSLEGGHFYEQYF. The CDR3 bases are TGTGCCAGCAGTTTGGAGGGAGGGCATTTCTACGAGCAGTACTTC.

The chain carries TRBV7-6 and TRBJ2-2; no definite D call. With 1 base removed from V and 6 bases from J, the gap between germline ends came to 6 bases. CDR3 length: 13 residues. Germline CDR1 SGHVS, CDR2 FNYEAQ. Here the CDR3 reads CASSLVPAGELFF. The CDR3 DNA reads TGTGCCAGCAGCTTAGTCCCGGCCGGGGAGCTGTTTTTT.

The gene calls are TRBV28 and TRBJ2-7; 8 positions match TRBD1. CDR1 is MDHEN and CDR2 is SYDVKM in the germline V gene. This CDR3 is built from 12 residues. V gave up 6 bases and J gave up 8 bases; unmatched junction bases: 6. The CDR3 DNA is TGTGCCAGCAGCCGGGGACAGGATAAGCAGTACTTC. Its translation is CASSRGQDKQYF.

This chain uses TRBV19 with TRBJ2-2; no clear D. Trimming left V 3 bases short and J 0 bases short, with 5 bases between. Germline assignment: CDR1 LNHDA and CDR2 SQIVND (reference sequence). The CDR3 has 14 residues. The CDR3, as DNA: TGTGCCAGTAGTATTGGCACGAACACCGGGGAGCTGTTTTTT. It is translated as CASSIGTNTGELFF.

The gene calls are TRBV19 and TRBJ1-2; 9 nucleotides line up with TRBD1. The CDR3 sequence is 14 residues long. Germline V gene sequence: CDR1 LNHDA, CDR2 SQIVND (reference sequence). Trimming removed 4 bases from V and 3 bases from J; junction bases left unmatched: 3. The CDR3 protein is CASSTRTGDYGYTF. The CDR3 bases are TGTGCCAGTAGTACCAGGACAGGGGACTATGGCTACACCTTC.

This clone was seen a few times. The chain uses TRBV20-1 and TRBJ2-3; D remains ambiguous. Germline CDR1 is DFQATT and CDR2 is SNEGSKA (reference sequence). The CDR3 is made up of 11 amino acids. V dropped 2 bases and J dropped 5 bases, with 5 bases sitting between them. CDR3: CSARSRDTQYF. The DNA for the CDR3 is TGCAGTGCTAGATCCCGAGATACGCAGTATTTT.

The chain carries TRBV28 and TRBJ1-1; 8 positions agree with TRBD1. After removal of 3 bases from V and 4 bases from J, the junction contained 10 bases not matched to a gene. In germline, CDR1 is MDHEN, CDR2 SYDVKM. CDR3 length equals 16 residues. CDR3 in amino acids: CASSFRQGREGTEAFF. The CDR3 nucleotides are TGTGCCAGCAGTTTCCGACAGGGGAGAGAGGGCACTGAAGCTTTCTTT. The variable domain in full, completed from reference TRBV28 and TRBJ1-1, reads DVKVTQSSRYLVKRTGEKVFLECVQDMDHENMFWYRQDPGLGLRLIYFSYDVKMKEKGDIPEGYSVSREKKERFSLILESASTNQTSMYLCASSFRQGREGTEAFFGQGTRLTVV.

In nucleotides, the CDR3 is TGCGCCAGCAGTGTACGACTGTATGAGCCGCAGTTCTTC. Translated, it gives CASSVRLYEPQFF. The J gene is TRBJ2-1, the V gene TRBV10-2; D unresolved. Trimming removed 4 bases at V and 12 bases at J, with 16 bases between. CDR1 is WSHSY, CDR2 SAAADI, per germline. The length of the CDR3 is 13 residues.

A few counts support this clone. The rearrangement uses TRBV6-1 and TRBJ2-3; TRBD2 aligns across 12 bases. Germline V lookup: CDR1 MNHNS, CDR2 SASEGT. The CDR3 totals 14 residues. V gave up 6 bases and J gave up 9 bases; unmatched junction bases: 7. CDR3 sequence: CASSLAGGLDTQYF. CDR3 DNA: TGTGCCAGCAGCCTAGCGGGAGGGCTTGACACGCAGTATTTT.

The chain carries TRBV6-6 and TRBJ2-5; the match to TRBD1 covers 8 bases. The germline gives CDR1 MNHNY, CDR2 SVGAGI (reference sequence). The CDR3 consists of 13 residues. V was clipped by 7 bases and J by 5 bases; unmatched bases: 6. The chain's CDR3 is CASTVDRAETQYF. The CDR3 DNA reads TGTGCCAGCACCGTGGACAGGGCGGAGACCCAGTACTTC.

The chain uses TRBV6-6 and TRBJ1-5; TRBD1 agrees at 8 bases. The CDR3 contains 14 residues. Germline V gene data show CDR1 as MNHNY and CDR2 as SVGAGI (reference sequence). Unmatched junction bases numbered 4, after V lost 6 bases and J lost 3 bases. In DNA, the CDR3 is TGTGCCAGCAGCTGGACAGGGATCAATCAGCCCCAGCATTTT. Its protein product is CASSWTGINQPQHF.

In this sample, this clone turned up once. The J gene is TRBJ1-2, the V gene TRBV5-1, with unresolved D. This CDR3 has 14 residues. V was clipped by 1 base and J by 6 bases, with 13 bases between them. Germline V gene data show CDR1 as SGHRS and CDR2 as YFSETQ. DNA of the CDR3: TGCGCCAGCAGCTTGAGTGGGCAGCTGGATGGCTACACCTTC. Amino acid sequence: CASSLSGQLDGYTF.

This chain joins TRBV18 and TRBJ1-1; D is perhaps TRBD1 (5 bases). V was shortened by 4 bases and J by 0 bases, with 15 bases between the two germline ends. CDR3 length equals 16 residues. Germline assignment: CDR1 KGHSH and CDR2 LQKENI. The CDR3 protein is CASSLTQETVNTEAFF. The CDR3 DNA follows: TGTGCCAGCTCACTAACACAAGAGACAGTGAACACTGAAGCTTTCTTT.

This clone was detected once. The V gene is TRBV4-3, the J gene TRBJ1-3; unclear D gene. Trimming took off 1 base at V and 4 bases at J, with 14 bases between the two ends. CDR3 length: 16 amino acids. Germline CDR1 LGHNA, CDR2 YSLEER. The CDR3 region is CASSQGGSGGGNTIYF. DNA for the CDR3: TGCGCCAGCAGCCAAGGTGGATCGGGAGGGGGAAACACCATATATTTT.